Listed here is a single T cell receptor beta chain. This clonotype turned up a few times. Its antigen is still unknown. No quality values exist for individual bases; no much larger clone is one base distant. The data stem from a study of regulatory T cells in long-lasting Graves disease (dated by TCRdb to the early 2020s). For context, the study as a whole: In the newly diagnosed Graves' disease group, patients had been taking antithyroid drugs for less than 3 months. Peripheral blood TCR sequencing and RNA sequencing compared persistent Graves' disease patients with newly diagnosed Graves' disease patients. The study took place in China and was registered as a clinical trial. TCR sequencing covered about 13 persistent and 20 newly diagnosed Graves' disease patients, 33 samples in total.

The sample's time point, from its label and the paper: newly diagnosed GD, antithyroid drugs for less than 3 months. For both TCR sequencing and RNA sequencing, RNA was extracted from PBMCs in TRIzol. The diagnosis of Graves' disease followed American Thyroid Association guidelines. The patients came from an endocrinology department in Xi'an, China. Each patient gave roughly 10 milliliters of peripheral blood, collected in an EDTA anticoagulant tube. Ficoll Paque Plus density gradient separation was used to isolate PBMCs, and no further T cell sorting was done. An Agilent 2100 Bioanalyzer and agarose gel were used to check RNA quality, while a NanoDrop 2000 measured RNA concentration. What the work shows at the level of the full study, not this receptor alone: Persistent patients shared more public clonotypes among themselves (around 2,500) than newly diagnosed patients did (nearly 1,000). Compared with newly diagnosed patients, persistent Graves' disease patients had lower TCR Shannon entropy and fewer highly expanded clones, which suggests clonal expansion. Because the primary lesion, thyroid tissue, could not be accessed, the study looked at peripheral blood alone. TRBV28, TRBJ1-2 and TRBJ2-5 were preferentially used in persistent disease, while TRBV20-1 and TRBJ2-1 were favored in newly diagnosed disease. Sequencing and analysis were restricted to the TCR beta chain. The small sample size was acknowledged by the authors as a limitation that may reduce accuracy.

Library preparation was by multiplex PCR. TCRdb lists the instrument as Illumina HiSeq 4000. CDR3 regions were amplified by Arm-PCR with iRepertoire HTBI primers to construct TCR beta libraries. PCR products were gel purified before sequencing. Processing in the source paper ran as follows. Gene usage analysis of CDR3 amino acid clonotypes used the approximately 62 TRBV and 11 to 15 TRBJ segments found across samples. COPE and FqMerger were used to merge filtered high-quality paired reads into contigs. Contigs were aligned with BLAST to IMGT TRBV, TRBD and TRBJ reference genes, and CDR3 was defined per IMGT. Clonotypes above 0.1% frequency were classified as highly expanded clones. Shannon entropy was used to measure repertoire diversity, and the Gini coefficient was used to measure V-J evenness. Public clonotypes were defined as clonotypes shared by more than one individual. In-frame beta chains were kept once TCRdb had trimmed the public reads at Q25 with fastp and called clones with MiXCR. Each entry merges the rows of one CDR3 protein and shows their most common DNA and genes. In this record, the V and J calls reflect TCRdb's handling and not the investigators' own analysis. The sample contains more than 300,000 distinct CDR3 sequences, about 11% of them found a single time. Of the sample, approximately 20% is held by the ten largest clones.

V is pared back by 7 bases and J by 0 bases, with 13 bases lying between the germline termini. Including cysteine and phenylalanine, the CDR3 has 14 amino acids. Just the 42-base CDR3 DNA is kept, in frame starting at base 1. As encoded in the germline V gene, CDR1 is MDHEN while CDR2 is SYDVKM. These data were likewise used in another study, on T cells in Graves' hyperthyroidism and ophthalmopathy. The second paper further reports: A patient counted as having stable Graves' hyperthyroidism if no progression to ophthalmopathy occurred over 18 months of follow-up. Hyperthyroidism patients were newly diagnosed, with disease duration under 2 months, and aged 18 to 65 years. Patients with uncontrolled infections, other autoimmune diseases, pregnancy or lactation were excluded. Diagnoses were based on clinical symptoms, serum thyroxine and TRAb, thyroid ultrasound and orbital computed tomography. For the first round of RT-PCR on the TCR CDR3, the HTBI primer set was used together with the Qiagen OneStep RT-PCR kit. Most expanded thyroid clonotypes (frequency above 0.001) were also detected in blood, a finding suggesting that blood repertoires may reflect thyroid immune responses. A model built on a 13 V-J signature distinguished ophthalmopathy from stable hyperthyroidism, reaching about 88% sensitivity and under 84% specificity in cross-validation and 80%/75% in testing. In validation, the model predicted progression to ophthalmopathy with over 60% sensitivity and approximately 74% specificity, a median of roughly seven months before onset. A discovery cohort of fewer than 110 patients, about 44 with Graves' ophthalmopathy and 57 with stable Graves' hyperthyroidism, was used to find distinguishing TCR V-J signatures. Prospective prediction of ophthalmopathy was tested in an independent validation cohort of some 19 hyperthyroidism patients and 15 to 17 patients who later progressed to ophthalmopathy. The approximately 100 discovery patients were divided at random into training and test sets in a 7:3 ratio. The study also compared thyroid tissue and blood T-cell repertoires from five or six Graves' hyperthyroidism patients. Once sampling was done, hyperthyroidism patients were given methimazole at a starting dose of 30 mg daily, whereas ophthalmopathy patients were given high-dose intravenous methylprednisolone. A second multiplex PCR round built the libraries, followed by size selection and purification. Sequencing of the libraries was done on an Illumina HiSeq2000 using paired-end 100 bp reads. Raw data were processed with SOAPnuke, discarding reads with adapters, uncalled bases, mean Phred below 15, or no exact constant-primer or identifier match. High-quality paired reads were merged with COPE v1.2.5, and unique nucleotide sequences were defined as clonotypes. MiTCR v1.1 was used to align the clonotypes against IMGT TRBV, TRBD and TRBJ reference segments. Only V-J combinations with frequency above 0.0001, covering about 99% of repertoires, were analysed. A TCS score was defined as the ratio between F50 (clonal expansion) and ExV (chaos), using BLOSUM62-based TCRdist between CDR3 peptides within each V-J. Welch's t-statistics and random forest reduced around 510 V-J features to 13, which were used in a naive Bayes classifier (R e1071). Sample size was not statistically predetermined, and blinding of investigators to group allocation was not performed. The paper describes TCR Vbeta CDR3 sequencing of some 130 peripheral blood samples, made up of 43 ophthalmopathy patients, 70 to 75 hyperthyroidism patients and 17 progressor patients.

Source: peripheral blood mononuclear cells (PBMCs), taken at new diagnosis, from a patient treated with antithyroid drugs. Here the chain combines TRBV28 and TRBJ2-7; the D gene cannot be resolved reliably. The source is a woman between 18 and 30 years old with Graves disease. Donor details come from another sample of the same person, matched by shared clones. The DNA reads as follows: TGTGCCAGCAAACATCAGTCCTTCTCCTACGAGCAGTACTTC. This encodes CASKHQSFSYEQYF.